A single sample is the source of the 27 T cell receptor beta chains below, sequenced in a study of cytomegalovirus exposure and HLA in healthy donors. Primers for the PCR totalled 60 Vbeta and 13 Jbeta. Libraries were prepared by immunoSEQ multiplex PCR; TCRdb keeps only in-frame clonotypes and omits some of them. The data show 150,000 to 250,000 clones, roughly 85% seen once. The source material was PBMCs. The receptors shown here come from a woman in her fifties or sixties in good health and CMV-seronegative.

This clone has only one observation. The rearrangement uses TRBV6-1 and TRBJ1-2; D gene uncertain. The length of the CDR3 is 13 residues. Trimming pared 2 bases from V and 8 bases from J, leaving 12 bases between. Germline lookup yields CDR1 MNHNS and CDR2 SASEGT. The CDR3 protein is CASSELANGGYTF. The DNA for the CDR3 is TGTGCCAGCAGTGAATTGGCCAACGGGGGCTACACCTTC.

This chain links TRBV10-3 with TRBJ1-2, with 10 bases identical to TRBD1. The germline V gene encodes CDR1 ENHRY and CDR2 SYGVKD. Germline trimming cut 6 bases from V and 6 bases from J; bases unmatched to any gene: 13. The CDR3 runs to 16 residues. CDR3 loop: CAIRKTTGGDLDGYTF. The CDR3 region has the DNA TGTGCCATCAGAAAGACGACAGGGGGCGATTTGGATGGCTACACCTTC.

V is TRBV4-2 and J is TRBJ2-1; D unresolved. This CDR3 is 13 amino acids long. CDR1 and CDR2 from the germline V gene are LGHNA and YNFKEQ. With 1 base removed from V and 9 bases from J, the gap between germline ends came to 10 bases. The CDR3 sequence is CASSQVLVPEQFF. The CDR3 DNA sequence: TGTGCCAGCAGCCAAGTTCTAGTCCCTGAGCAGTTCTTC.

The V and J genes are TRBV5-1 and TRBJ1-1; tentatively, D is TRBD1 (5 bases). V was clipped by 3 bases and J by 4 bases, with 13 bases between them. From germline, CDR1 is SGHRS and CDR2 YFSETQ. The CDR3 extends over 14 amino acids. The CDR3 reads CASSSGGGFTEAFF. The CDR3 DNA follows: TGCGCCAGCAGCTCGGGTGGGGGGTTCACTGAAGCTTTCTTT.

This chain uses TRBV27 with TRBJ2-6; 7 bases match TRBD1. Trimming cost V 7 bases and J 0 bases; bases outside gene matches: 12. The CDR3 is made up of 18 amino acids. Germline V CDR1 and CDR2: MNHEY, SMNVEV (reference sequence). CDR3 protein: CASKKTGQLVSGANVLTF. In DNA form, the CDR3 reads TGTGCCAGCAAAAAAACGGGACAGCTAGTCTCTGGGGCCAACGTCCTGACTTTC.

The chain uses TRBV11-2 and TRBJ2-1, with TRBD2 matching 9 bases. CDR1 and CDR2 from the germline V gene are SGHAT and FQNNGV. The CDR3 consists of 19 residues. V was clipped by 5 bases and J by 8 bases; unmatched bases: 22. CDR3 bases: TGTGCCAGCAGCCCACGGGACCCGCGGGGAGCGGGAGGTGGTTATGAGCAGTTCTTC. Translating gives CASSPRDPRGAGGGYEQFF.

CDR3 in amino acids: CASTKRGQRNTEAFF. The CDR3 coding sequence is TGTGCCAGCACTAAAAGGGGGCAACGGAACACTGAAGCTTTCTTT. This chain connects TRBV2 to TRBJ1-1; TRBD1 agrees at 7 bases. Looked up from germline, CDR1 is SNHLY and CDR2 is FYNNEI. The length of the CDR3 is 15 residues. J was trimmed by 1 base and V by 7 bases; bases with no gene match: 9. The full variable domain, in which reference TRBV2 and TRBJ1-1 provide the parts outside the CDR3, is EPEVTQTPSHQVTQMGQEVILRCVPISNHLYFYWYRQILGQKVEFLVSFYNNEISEKSEIFDDQFSVERPDGSNFTLKIRSTKLEDSAMYFCASTKRGQRNTEAFFGQGTRLTVV.

The rearrangement links TRBV7-2 to TRBJ1-2; 9 bases map to TRBD1. This CDR3 region has 14 residues. Germline values: CDR1 SGHTA, CDR2 FQGNSA. V was clipped by 1 base and J by 8 bases; unmatched bases: 5. CDR3 in amino acids: CASSLERDRAGYTF. The CDR3 nucleotides are TGTGCCAGCAGCTTAGAAAGGGACAGGGCCGGCTACACCTTC.

The chain carries TRBV19 and TRBJ2-1; 9 bases agree with TRBD1. The CDR3 runs to 15 residues. After removal of 6 bases from V and 4 bases from J, the junction contained 7 bases not matched to a gene. Germline V gene lookup returns CDR1 LNHDA and CDR2 SQIVND (reference sequence). CDR3 nucleotides: TGTGCCAGTAGGATGGCGGGGACAGGGTACAATGAGCAGTTCTTC. Amino acid sequence: CASRMAGTGYNEQFF.

The chain is built from TRBV27 and TRBJ2-3; 10 nucleotides match TRBD1. This CDR3 spans 15 amino acids. V was clipped by 6 bases and J by 5 bases; unmatched bases: 8. In germline, CDR1 is MNHEY, CDR2 SMNVEV (reference sequence). DNA for the CDR3: TGTGCCAGCAGCTCCGGGACAGGGGCGCGAGATACGCAGTATTTT. This encodes CASSSGTGARDTQYF.

The V and J genes are TRBV4-1 and TRBJ1-5, with D maybe TRBD1 (5 bases). From germline, CDR1 is MGHRA and CDR2 YSYEKL. V was shortened by 6 bases and J by 3 bases, with 15 bases between the two germline ends. This CDR3 is 15 amino acids long. This chain's CDR3 is CASRPAGRPNQPQHF. CDR3 coding DNA: TGCGCCAGCAGACCCGCGGGGCGACCCAATCAGCCCCAGCATTTT.

This chain joins TRBV6-5 and TRBJ1-5; 7 bases align to TRBD1. The length of the CDR3 is 15 residues. Germline CDR1 reads MNHEY; CDR2 reads SVGAGI. With 5 bases clipped from V and 3 bases from J, the junction kept 7 bases outside the gene matches. CDR3 coding DNA: TGTGCCAGCAGTCTCGACGACAGGGACAATCAGCCCCAGCATTTT. Translation gives CASSLDDRDNQPQHF.

The V call is TRBV27, the J call TRBJ2-1, with TRBD2 matching over 11 bases. Germline V lookup: CDR1 MNHEY, CDR2 SMNVEV (reference sequence). This CDR3 region has 15 residues. V dropped 2 bases and J dropped 4; count of bases not matched to a gene: 1. CDR3 nucleotides: TGTGCCAGCAGTTTAAGACTAGCGGGGTACAATGAGCAGTTCTTC. It specifies CASSLRLAGYNEQFF.

This rearrangement joins TRBV7-3 to TRBJ2-2; D not resolved. CDR3 size: 14 residues. In germline, CDR1 is SGHTA, CDR2 FQGTGA. With 5 bases removed from V and 2 bases from J, the gap between germline ends came to 9 bases. Here the CDR3 DNA reads TGTGCCAGCAGCATAAGGCCTAACACCGGGGAGCTGTTTTTT. Protein: CASSIRPNTGELFF. Full variable domain (outside the CDR3, taken from reference TRBV7-3 and TRBJ2-2): GAGVSQTPSNKVTEKGKYVELRCDPISGHTALYWYRQSLGQGPEFLIYFQGTGAADDSGLPNDRFFAVRPEGSVSTLKIQRTERGDSAVYLCASSIRPNTGELFFGEGSRLTVL.

The chain combines TRBV2 with TRBJ1-1; D remains ambiguous. CDR3 length: 13 amino acids. The germline gives CDR1 SNHLY, CDR2 FYNNEI. V dropped 7 bases and J dropped 8 bases, with 17 bases sitting between them. DNA of the CDR3: TGTGCCAGCAACGGGAGGATTGAGCCAGAAGCTTTCTTT. Residues: CASNGRIEPEAFF.

The genes are TRBV9 and TRBJ2-1; the match to TRBD2 covers 8 bases. Germline values: CDR1 SGDLS, CDR2 YYNGEE. This CDR3 has 17 amino acids. With V trimmed by 4 bases and J by 5 bases, 14 bases remained unmatched. CDR3 amino acids: CASSNPRGSGNDNEQFF. The CDR3 nucleotides read TGTGCCAGCAGCAACCCTAGGGGTAGCGGGAATGACAATGAGCAGTTCTTC.

This clone has a handful of counts. The V call is TRBV28, the J call TRBJ2-3, with 11 bases aligning to TRBD2. This CDR3 has 18 amino acids. V lost 2 bases, J lost 0 bases, and 7 bases stayed unmatched. Germline lookup yields CDR1 MDHEN and CDR2 SYDVKM. This CDR3 reads CASSLGQTSGMSTDTQYF. The CDR3 DNA is TGTGCCAGCAGTTTAGGGCAGACTAGCGGGATGAGCACAGATACGCAGTATTTT. Based on the CDR3 plus reference TRBV28 and TRBJ2-3, the full variable domain is DVKVTQSSRYLVKRTGEKVFLECVQDMDHENMFWYRQDPGLGLRLIYFSYDVKMKEKGDIPEGYSVSREKKERFSLILESASTNQTSMYLCASSLGQTSGMSTDTQYFGPGTRLTVL.

This chain uses TRBV7-9 with TRBJ1-1; D is unclear. The germline V gene has CDR1 SEHNR and CDR2 FQNEAQ (reference sequence). The CDR3 has 14 amino acids. The V end lost 3 bases, the J end lost 4 bases, and 12 bases lay between the germline ends. CDR3 coding DNA: TGTGCCAGCAGCTTCCCCGGGTCGGGCACTGAAGCTTTCTTT. Amino acid sequence: CASSFPGSGTEAFF. Drawing the rest from reference TRBV7-9 and TRBJ1-1, the complete variable domain is DTGVSQNPRHKITKRGQNVTFRCDPISEHNRLYWYRQTLGQGPEFLTYFQNEAQLEKSRLLSDRFSAERPKGSFSTLEIQRTEQGDSAMYLCASSFPGSGTEAFFGQGTRLTVV.

The genes are TRBV6-1 and TRBJ1-1, with D maybe TRBD1 (5 bases). The CDR3 loop spans 14 amino acids. Germline V gene sequence: CDR1 MNHNS, CDR2 SASEGT. Between the trimmed V and J ends, which lost 4 bases and 5 bases, there was a span of 14 bases. This chain's CDR3 is CASSGPAGLTEAFF. CDR3 DNA sequence: TGTGCCAGCAGTGGTCCTGCAGGGTTAACTGAAGCTTTCTTT.

This clone showed up just once. The chain joins TRBV19 to TRBJ2-7, with D tentatively TRBD1 (6 bases). V shed 3 bases and J shed 0 bases, with 15 bases lying between them. There are 16 residues in the CDR3. CDR1 LNHDA and CDR2 SQIVND come from the germline V gene (reference sequence). CDR3 amino acids: CASSIPDSLCSYEQYF. The CDR3 nucleotides are TGTGCCAGTAGTATCCCGGACAGTCTATGCTCCTACGAGCAGTACTTC.

The chain carries TRBV9 and TRBJ2-7, with 7 positions matching TRBD2. V shed 0 bases and J 6 bases; nucleotides not matched to a gene: 6. From germline, CDR1 is SGDLS and CDR2 YYNGEE. This CDR3 is 14 amino acids long. The DNA of the CDR3 is TGTGCCAGCAGCGTAGCGGCGGGAGAAGGCGAGCAGTACTTC. Encoded protein: CASSVAAGEGEQYF.

V gene TRBV6-6 combines with J gene TRBJ2-1, with D maybe TRBD2 (6 bases). The V end lost 4 bases, the J end lost 1 base, and 8 bases lay between the germline ends. This CDR3 is 14 amino acids long. The germline V gene encodes CDR1 MNHNY and CDR2 SVGAGI (reference sequence). The CDR3 sequence is CASSSEGSYNEQFF. CDR3 nucleotides: TGTGCCAGCAGTTCGGAGGGGTCCTACAATGAGCAGTTCTTC.

This chain joins TRBV29-1 and TRBJ1-2, with TRBD1 as a possible D gene (6 bases). The V end was cut by 0 bases, the J end by 4 bases, with 18 bases between. The germline V gene encodes CDR1 SQVTM and CDR2 ANQGSEA. The CDR3 has 16 amino acids. CDR3 in amino acids: CSVEDSSWDIPYGYTF. CDR3 coding DNA: TGCAGCGTTGAAGATTCCTCCTGGGACATCCCCTATGGCTACACCTTC. Using reference TRBV29-1 and TRBJ1-2 for the parts outside the CDR3, the full variable domain is SAVISQKPSRDICQRGTSLTIQCQVDSQVTMMFWYRQQPGQSLTLIATANQGSEATYESGFVIDKFPISRPNLTFSTLTVSNMSPEDSSIYLCSVEDSSWDIPYGYTFGSGTRLTVV.

This chain joins TRBV6-1 and TRBJ2-1, with D unresolved. Germline-derived CDR1 and CDR2 are MNHNS and SASEGT. Trimming cost V 5 bases and J 3 bases, with 8 bases left between them. The CDR3 runs to 13 residues. This CDR3 reads CASSSRIYNEQFF. CDR3 bases: TGTGCCAGCAGTTCGCGGATCTACAATGAGCAGTTCTTC.

The chain employs TRBV14 and TRBJ2-1; 9 bases match TRBD1. The CDR3 loop spans 15 amino acids. CDR1 and CDR2 (germline): SGHDN, FVKESK. With 7 bases clipped from V and 7 bases from J, the junction kept 11 bases outside the gene matches. DNA of the CDR3: TGTGCCAGCAACTCACAGGGGGCAATGGGAAATGAGCAGTTCTTC. Translation: CASNSQGAMGNEQFF.

CDR3 in DNA: TGTGCCAGCAGCCAAGATTCAGGGGGTACTAACTATGGCTACACCTTC. Its protein is CASSQDSGGTNYGYTF. The chain recombines TRBV4-2 with TRBJ1-2; TRBD1 matches 7 bases. Germline CDR1 LGHNA, CDR2 YNFKEQ. J was trimmed by 0 bases and V by 0 bases; bases with no gene match: 4. This CDR3 has 16 residues.

This chain connects TRBV7-2 to TRBJ2-7, with a weak D call TRBD1 (5 bases). Germline assignment: CDR1 SGHTA and CDR2 FQGNSA. The CDR3 totals 14 residues. V was cut by 4 bases and J by 6 bases, with 16 bases left in between. The CDR3 region is CASSSQSRVSEQYF. The CDR3 bases are TGTGCCAGCAGCTCACAATCCAGGGTTTCCGAGCAGTACTTC.